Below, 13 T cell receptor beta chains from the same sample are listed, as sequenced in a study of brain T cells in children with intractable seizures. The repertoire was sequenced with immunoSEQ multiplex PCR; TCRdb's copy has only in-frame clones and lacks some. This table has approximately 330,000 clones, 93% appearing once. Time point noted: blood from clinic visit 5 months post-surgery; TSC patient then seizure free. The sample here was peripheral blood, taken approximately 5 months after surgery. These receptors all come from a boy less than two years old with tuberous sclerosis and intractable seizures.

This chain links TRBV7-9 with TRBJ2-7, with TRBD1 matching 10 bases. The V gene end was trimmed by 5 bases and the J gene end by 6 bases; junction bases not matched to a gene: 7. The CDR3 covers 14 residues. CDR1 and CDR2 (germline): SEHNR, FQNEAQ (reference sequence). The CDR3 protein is CASSAGQGYREQYF. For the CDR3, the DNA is TGTGCCAGCAGCGCGGGACAGGGGTACCGCGAGCAGTACTTC. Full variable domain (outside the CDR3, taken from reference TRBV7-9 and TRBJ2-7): DTGVSQNPRHKITKRGQNVTFRCDPISEHNRLYWYRQTLGQGPEFLTYFQNEAQLEKSRLLSDRFSAERPKGSFSTLEIQRTEQGDSAMYLCASSAGQGYREQYFGPGTRLTVT.

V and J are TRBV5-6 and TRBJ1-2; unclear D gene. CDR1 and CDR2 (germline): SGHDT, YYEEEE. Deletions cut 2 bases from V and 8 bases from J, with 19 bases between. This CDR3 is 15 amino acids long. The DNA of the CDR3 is TGTGCCAGCAGCTTATGGGCCGGACCACTCCAAGGCTACACCTTC. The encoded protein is CASSLWAGPLQGYTF.

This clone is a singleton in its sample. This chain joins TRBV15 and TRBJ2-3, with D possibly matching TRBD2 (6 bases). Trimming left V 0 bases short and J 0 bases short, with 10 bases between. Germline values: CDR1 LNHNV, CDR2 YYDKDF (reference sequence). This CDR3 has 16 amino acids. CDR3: CATSRDRTTSTDTQYF. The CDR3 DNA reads TGTGCCACCAGCAGAGATCGGACTACCAGCACAGATACGCAGTATTTT.

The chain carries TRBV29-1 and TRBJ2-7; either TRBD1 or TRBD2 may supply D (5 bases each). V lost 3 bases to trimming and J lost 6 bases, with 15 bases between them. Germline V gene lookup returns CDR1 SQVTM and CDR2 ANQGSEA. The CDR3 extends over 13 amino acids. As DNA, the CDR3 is TGCAGCGTTGAGGCAGGGACGGGCCGCGAGCAGTACTTC. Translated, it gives CSVEAGTGREQYF.

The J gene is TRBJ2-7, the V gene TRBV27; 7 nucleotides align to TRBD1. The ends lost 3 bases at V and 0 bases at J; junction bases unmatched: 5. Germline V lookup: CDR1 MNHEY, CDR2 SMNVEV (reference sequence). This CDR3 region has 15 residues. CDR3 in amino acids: CASSLSTGNSYEQYF. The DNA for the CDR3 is TGTGCCAGCAGTTTGTCGACAGGGAACTCCTACGAGCAGTACTTC.

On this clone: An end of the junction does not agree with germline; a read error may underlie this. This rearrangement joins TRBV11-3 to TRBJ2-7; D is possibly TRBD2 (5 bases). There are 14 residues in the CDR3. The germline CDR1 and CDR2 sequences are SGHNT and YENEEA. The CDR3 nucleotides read TGTGCCAGCAGCTTTGGCGGGCCCCGGTACGTGCAGTACTTC. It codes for CASSFGGPRYVQYF.

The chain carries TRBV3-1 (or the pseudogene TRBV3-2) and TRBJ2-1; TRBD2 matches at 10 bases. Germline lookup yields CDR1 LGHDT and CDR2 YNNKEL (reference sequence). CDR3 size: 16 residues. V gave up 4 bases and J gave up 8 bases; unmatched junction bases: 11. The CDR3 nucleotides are TGTGCCAGCAGCCTCGGGGGAGCGGGGGGGCTCGATGAGCAGTTCTTC. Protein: CASSLGGAGGLDEQFF.

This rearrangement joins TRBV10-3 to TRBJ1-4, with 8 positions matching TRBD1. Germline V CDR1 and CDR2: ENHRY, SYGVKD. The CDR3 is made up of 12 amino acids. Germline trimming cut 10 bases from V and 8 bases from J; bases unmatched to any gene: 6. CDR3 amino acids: CATATGDEKLFF. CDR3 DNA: TGTGCCACCGCGACAGGGGACGAAAAACTGTTTTTT.

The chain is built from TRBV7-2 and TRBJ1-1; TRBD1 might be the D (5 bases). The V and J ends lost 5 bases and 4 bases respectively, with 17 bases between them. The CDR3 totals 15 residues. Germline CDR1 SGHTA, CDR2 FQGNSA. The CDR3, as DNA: TGTGCCAGCAGCCTACAATTCGGGGCGGGCACTGAAGCTTTCTTT. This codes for CASSLQFGAGTEAFF.

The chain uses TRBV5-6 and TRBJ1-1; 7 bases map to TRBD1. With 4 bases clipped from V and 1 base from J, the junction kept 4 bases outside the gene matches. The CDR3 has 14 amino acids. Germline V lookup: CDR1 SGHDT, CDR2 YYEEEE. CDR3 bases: TGTGCCAGCAGCATGGACAGGAAGAACACTGAAGCTTTCTTT. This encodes CASSMDRKNTEAFF.

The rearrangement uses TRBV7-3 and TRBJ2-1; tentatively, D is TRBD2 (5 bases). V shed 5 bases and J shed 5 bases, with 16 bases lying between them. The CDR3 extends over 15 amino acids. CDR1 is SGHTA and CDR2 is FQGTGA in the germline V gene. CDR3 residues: CASSAKQSSNNEQFF. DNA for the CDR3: TGTGCCAGCAGCGCAAAACAATCTAGCAACAATGAGCAGTTCTTC. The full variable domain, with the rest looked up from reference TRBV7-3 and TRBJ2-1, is GAGVSQTPSNKVTEKGKYVELRCDPISGHTALYWYRQSLGQGPEFLIYFQGTGAADDSGLPNDRFFAVRPEGSVSTLKIQRTERGDSAVYLCASSAKQSSNNEQFFGPGTRLTVL.

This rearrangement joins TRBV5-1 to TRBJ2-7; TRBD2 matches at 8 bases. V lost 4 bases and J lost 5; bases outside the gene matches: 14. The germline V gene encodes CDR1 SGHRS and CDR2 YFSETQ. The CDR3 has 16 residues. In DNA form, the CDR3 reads TGCGCCAGCAGCCCAGCTCATACGGGAGGGCCCAACGAGCAGTACTTC. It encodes CASSPAHTGGPNEQYF. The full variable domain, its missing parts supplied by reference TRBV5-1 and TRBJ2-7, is KAGVTQTPRYLIKTRGQQVTLSCSPISGHRSVSWYQQTPGQGLQFLFEYFSETQRNKGNFPGRFSGRQFSNSRSEMNVSTLELGDSALYLCASSPAHTGGPNEQYFGPGTRLTVT.

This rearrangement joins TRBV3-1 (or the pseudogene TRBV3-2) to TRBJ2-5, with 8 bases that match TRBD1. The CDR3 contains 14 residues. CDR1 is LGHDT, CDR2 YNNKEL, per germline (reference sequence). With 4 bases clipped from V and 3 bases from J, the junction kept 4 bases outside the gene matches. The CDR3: CASSPQGDKETQYF. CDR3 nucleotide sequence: TGTGCCAGCAGCCCACAGGGGGATAAAGAGACCCAGTACTTC.